Below, one T cell receptor (beta chain) is given with its context. Its target antigen remains unknown. No much larger clone exists at a distance of one base, and base qualities are not known. The data belong to a study of T cell repertoires in ileal Crohn's disease (dated by TCRdb to 2018 to 2020). For the wider study: The median duration of disease was approximately 7.9 years, and at the time of surgery around 32% of patients were active smokers. Running in parallel with the study was a multicentre cohort set up to find predictors of early endoscopic recurrence following ileocolonic resection. Roughly half of the patients were given postoperative therapy, with around 11 receiving thiopurines and 18 receiving anti-TNF agents. A Rutgeerts score higher than i0 was the definition used for endoscopic postoperative recurrence. Every patient underwent surgery because of a complication, which was stricturing disease in 61% of cases and penetrating disease in about 39%. A total of roughly 170 mucosal samples from 60 or so patients were sequenced, collected from several sites on the surgical specimen and at postoperative endoscopy. TCR repertoire analysis was performed in just over 55 Crohn's disease patients drawn from a prospective multicentre cohort. Study-level results and caveats: Only a subgroup of patients, of unstated size, had mucosal CD4 and CD8 T cells sorted and sequenced. Compared with CD4 T cells, sorted CD8 T cells held more high-frequency clones, which suggests that the mucosal expansions were mostly CD8. Compared with non-smokers, patients who were active smokers at surgery showed a significantly higher proportion of clonal expansions (25.9% vs 17.9%, p=0.02). Higher high-frequency clone percentages at surgery were associated with endoscopic recurrence; all patients with clonality above 26.8% (18/57) had recurrence.

Eligible patients were adults with ileal or ileocolonic Crohn's disease who had an indication for ileocolonic resection. Before DNA extraction, whole ileal mucosal biopsies were kept frozen at -80 degrees C. Genomic DNA was extracted from frozen whole biopsies using a TRizol-based method and was quantified with a NanoDrop 2000 spectrophotometer. Five hundred nanograms of biopsy DNA per sample were submitted for commercial TCRB immunosequencing. A two-step, amplification bias-controlled multiplex PCR was used by Adaptive Biotechnology to amplify CDR3 regions from genomic DNA. The first PCR used primers for every V and J gene segment; the second PCR added barcodes and Illumina adapters. An Illumina instrument was used to sequence the CDR3 libraries. The source study handled its data this way. The analysis drew on both the pipelines supplied by the vendor and custom analysis of the raw data in R/Bioconductor running R version 3.3.0. Clonality, which ranges from 0 to 1, was calculated as the inverse of the normalised Shannon entropy across all productive clones. The repertoire share taken up by the top 100 clones defined high-frequency clones, and only clones that passed a 95% confidence test were kept. Overlap between samples was measured with the Morisita-Horn index, while repertoire diversity was measured with the Simpson index. This immuneACCESS table, as held by TCRdb, lists in-frame sequences with V and J called but not all clones. Of the missing ones, under half trace to an unresolved V gene in checked studies; the others have no known cause. The V and J calls and clone size were taken over from that table, and D and trimming were inferred from the DNA. Counted in this sample were around 33,000 clones; around four fifths of them appeared once. Together, the top ten hold 15% to 20% of the sample.

Counted from cysteine to phenylalanine, this CDR3 has 16 amino acids. The CDR3 DNA has 48 bases and is translated from base 1. The germline V and J ends show losses of 6 bases and 4 bases respectively, and no gene match explains 17 bases of the junction. The germline V gene yields SQVTM for CDR1 and ANQGSEA for CDR2. The sequencing sample was made of ileal tissue. This clonotype was sampled from an adult with Crohn's disease. The chain is made from TRBV29-1 and TRBJ1-2, with TRBD1 matching 7 junction bases. The CDR3 corresponds to CSVRPNLRGRAYGYTF. The DNA is as follows: TGCAGCGTCCGACCAAACCTAAGGGGGCGGGCCTATGGCTACACCTTC.